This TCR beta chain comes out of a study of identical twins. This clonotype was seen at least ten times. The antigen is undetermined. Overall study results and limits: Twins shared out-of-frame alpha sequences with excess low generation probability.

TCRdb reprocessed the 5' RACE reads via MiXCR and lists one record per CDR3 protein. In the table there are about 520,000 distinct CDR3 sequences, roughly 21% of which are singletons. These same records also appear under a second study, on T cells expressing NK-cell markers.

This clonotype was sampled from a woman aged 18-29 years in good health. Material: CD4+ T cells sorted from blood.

The CDR3 DNA sequence: TGCAGTGCTAGAGTTGGTGGGACAGGCCAAAACATTCAGTACTTC. This sequence encodes CSARVGGTGQNIQYF. The chain joins TRBV20-1 to TRBJ2-4; 8 bases align to TRBD1. With V trimmed by 1 base and J by 5 bases, 7 bases remained unmatched. The CDR3 sequence is 15 residues long. Germline V gives CDR1 DFQATT, CDR2 SNEGSKA (reference sequence).